The TCR beta chain under discussion was sequenced for a study of shared clonotypes between healthy human individuals. Background on the study: Used for every donor were three CD4 naive, three CD4 memory, two CD8 naive and one CD8 memory plate. Overall study results and limits: Shared clonotypes: 4.5% to 6% naive CD4, about 4% naive CD8, about 2.5% memory CD4, 0.4% memory CD8.

Remarks on this clone: Its target is unknown. No conserved phenylalanine or tryptophan ends this CDR3, so it is likely a read error. Because the CDR3's place on the DNA is in doubt, the DNA is left out and the CDR3 is given as listed by TCRdb.

Some clones are missing from TCRdb's copy, which holds only in-frame ones; the method was immunoSEQ multiplex PCR. Here the sample spans some 2,500,000 clones, approximately 93% being singletons. The CDR3 adds up to 14 amino acids, both ends counted. This receptor was obtained from a young man in good health. Some clones in this sample may be carry-over from other donors' samples. Sequenced material: naive CD4+ T cells from PBMCs. Subset defined: CD45RA+ positively selected. This chain uses TRBV1 with TRBJ2-7; the table's D call, TRBD2, has no DNA check behind it. TRBV1 is tagged as a pseudogene. This CDR3 is CTSSQEGLAGSPLI.